This TCR beta chain appears in the sequencing data of a study of blood T cell repertoires in COVID-19. The assay was immunoSEQ multiplex PCR, and TCRdb's table has in-frame clones only and misses some. The sample includes roughly 250,000 clones, over 80% of them seen just once. Trimming stripped 5 bases from V and 4 bases from J, with 9 bases between. CDR3 length: 13 amino acids. The germline V gene has CDR1 LNHDA and CDR2 SQIVND (reference sequence). The source of this sequence is a woman aged 25-40 years with acute COVID-19. The rearrangement uses TRBV19 and TRBJ2-1; weak D call: TRBD1 (5 bases). The sequenced sample was PBMCs or T cells enriched from blood (not recorded which). The CDR3 DNA reads TGTGCCAGTAGTGGGGCGGAGTACAATGAGCAGTTCTTC. Its translation: CASSGAEYNEQFF. Variable domain in full (rest from reference TRBV19 and TRBJ2-1): DGGITQSPKYLFRKEGQNVTLSCEQNLNHDAMYWYRQDPGQGLRLIYYSQIVNDFQKGDIAEGYSVSREKKESFPLTVTSAQKNPTAFYLCASSGAEYNEQFFGPGTRLTVL.